Sequencing of this TCR beta chain was carried out in a study of vaccination and CD4 T cells after COVID-19. Study in general: The convalescents, six males and four females, included two who were Hispanic. General study findings and limits: In median terms, SARS-CoV-2-reactive clonotypes went from about 20 to 38, a nonsignificant rise.

TCRdb analysed the PCR reads with MiXCR anew, one entry per CDR3 protein. Of about 30,000 distinct CDR3 sequences detected, roughly 50% appear once; the ten largest clones hold under 6%. Germline lookup yields CDR1 MNHNS and CDR2 SASEGT. The length of the CDR3 is 15 residues. The V end lost 6 bases, the J end lost 0 bases, and 15 bases lay between the germline ends. Specified time point: late sampling 161 to 241 days after vaccination in three convalescent patients. For this clonotype: The antigen is not known.

This chain uses TRBV6-1 with TRBJ2-7, with D hard to call. Sample: CD4+ T cells from blood, taken about 7 months after SARS-CoV-2 vaccination. The clonotype originates from a human donor who had recovered from COVID-19. DNA of the CDR3: TGTGCCAGCAGACCGCAGCTGATGAGCTCCTACGAGCAGTACTTC. Translated, it gives CASRPQLMSSYEQYF.